This TCR beta chain was profiled in a study of PD-1 blockade in classical Hodgkin lymphoma. Study-level findings and limits: Newly diagnosed patients reportedly had lower baseline TCR diversity than healthy donors. Complete responders started with a diversity level that resembled newly diagnosed patients at baseline. Nivolumab starters within 1 year of ASCT were excluded. At C4D1, TCR diversity had climbed significantly for CD4+ cells, though not for CD8+ cells.

Time point here: cycle 4 day 1 (C4D1), after less than 7 weeks of nivolumab. Brentuximab vedotin exposure varied, and every patient relapsed after autologous stem cell transplantation. The V gene's germline CDR1 is SGHDT and CDR2 YYEEEE. CDR3 length: 15 amino acids. V lost 6 bases and J 5 bases, leaving 20 bases between the germline ends. With respect to this clone: Its antigen is undetermined.

The assay was immunoSEQ multiplex PCR, and TCRdb's table has in-frame clones only and misses some. The profile covers some 20,000 clones, with around 80% appearing a single time and approximately 20% taken by the ten largest. Material: peripheral blood mononuclear cells (PBMCs), obtained before the fourth cycle of nivolumab. V and J are TRBV5-6 and TRBJ1-1, with D possibly TRBD1 on 6 matching bases. This sequence was found in a human donor with classical Hodgkin lymphoma. The CDR3 is CASTQGPGRGTEAFF. Here the CDR3 DNA reads TGTGCCAGCACCCAGGGCCCGGGTAGGGGGACTGAAGCTTTCTTT.